The 9 T cell receptor beta chains listed next were all sequenced from one sample in a study of shared clonotypes between healthy human individuals. Clones were sequenced by immunoSEQ multiplex PCR, and TCRdb holds only the in-frame ones, with some missing. This sample carries about 1.5 million clones, 95% to 97% of them seen once, and the ten largest clones take more than 0.9%. Sample: naive CD4+ T cells sorted from blood. Indicated subset: CD45RA+ positively selected. The receptors stem from a man aged 25 to 45 in good health.

The chain has TRBV11-2 and TRBJ2-7, with D perhaps TRBD1 or TRBD2 (5 bases each). V was shortened by 3 bases and J by 3 bases, with 15 bases between the two germline ends. The CDR3 sequence is 15 residues long. Germline V gene data show CDR1 as SGHAT and CDR2 as FQNNGV. This chain's CDR3 is CASSLGRLGDYEQYF. CDR3 nucleotides: TGTGCCAGCAGCTTGGGACGACTGGGGGACTACGAGCAGTACTTC.

The V call is TRBV27, the J call TRBJ1-1; the D gene is possibly TRBD1 (6 bases). Trimming left V 3 bases short and J 1 base short, with 12 bases between. CDR3 size: 15 residues. Germline V gene sequence: CDR1 MNHEY, CDR2 SMNVEV (reference sequence). CDR3 sequence (DNA): TGTGCCAGCAGTTTTGGGGGCGATGGGAACACTGAAGCTTTCTTT. Translating it yields CASSFGGDGNTEAFF.

The V call is TRBV10-3, the J call TRBJ2-1; possible D gene TRBD2, 7 bases. The germline CDR1 and CDR2 sequences are ENHRY and SYGVKD. This CDR3 region has 16 residues. With 1 base removed from V and 8 bases from J, the gap between germline ends came to 18 bases. CDR3 amino acids: CAISELGGAGADEQFF. As DNA, the CDR3 is TGTGCCATCAGTGAGTTGGGAGGGGCAGGGGCCGATGAGCAGTTCTTC.

The gene calls are TRBV5-4 and TRBJ1-1; the match to TRBD1 covers 9 bases. CDR3 length equals 12 residues. V lost 4 bases to trimming and J lost 11 bases; unmatched junction nucleotides: 6. Per germline, CDR1 SGHNT and CDR2 YYREEE (reference sequence). The CDR3 region has the DNA TGTGCCAGCAGCCAGACAGGGGGAAGGGCTTTCTTT. It is translated as CASSQTGGRAFF. Complete variable domain (other parts from reference TRBV5-4 and TRBJ1-1): ETGVTQSPTHLIKTRGQQVTLRCSSQSGHNTVSWYQQALGQGPQFIFQYYREEENGRGNFPPRFSGLQFPNYSSELNVNALELDDSALYLCASSQTGGRAFFGQGTRLTVV.

The V call is TRBV7-8, the J call TRBJ2-5; D may be TRBD2 (6 bases). The V gene lost 5 bases and the J gene lost 5 bases, with 12 bases spanning the gap. CDR1 is SGHVS and CDR2 is FQNEAQ in the germline V gene. The CDR3 has 13 amino acids. In nucleotides, the CDR3 is TGTGCCAGCAGCCCCGGGGGATACGAGACCCAGTACTTC. This gives the protein CASSPGGYETQYF.

CDR3 in DNA: TGTGCCAGCTCATTCTCCGGGACAGGAGTGGGGTACGAGCAGTACTTC. This translates into CASSFSGTGVGYEQYF. The V call is TRBV18, the J call TRBJ2-7; TRBD1 matches at 8 bases. CDR3 size: 16 residues. Germline CDR1 and CDR2: KGHSH and LQKENI. Trimming at V came to 5 bases and at J to 4 bases, leaving 13 bases not matched to a gene.

The chain has TRBV5-5 and TRBJ2-2; TRBD1 aligns across 8 bases. Germline lookup yields CDR1 SGHKS and CDR2 YYEKEE (reference sequence). The ends lost 1 base at V and 4 bases at J; junction bases unmatched: 9. The CDR3 extends over 17 amino acids. CDR3 coding DNA: TGTGCCAGCAGCTTGACCACCGGGACAGGAATCACCGGGGAGCTGTTTTTT. Protein sequence: CASSLTTGTGITGELFF.

The V and J genes are TRBV28 and TRBJ2-2; no clear D gene. The CDR3 loop spans 12 amino acids. Germline CDR1 reads MDHEN; CDR2 reads SYDVKM. The germline V and J ends were trimmed by 11 bases and 0 bases, with 7 bases remaining between them. The DNA for the CDR3 is TGTGCCTCAACCTCGAACACCGGGGAGCTGTTTTTT. It yields the protein CASTSNTGELFF.

The rearrangement links TRBV5-1 to TRBJ1-1; D is undetermined. V was cut by 0 bases and J by 1 base, with 10 bases left in between. This CDR3 is built from 15 residues. Per the germline V gene, CDR1 is SGHRS and CDR2 is YFSETQ. DNA for the CDR3: TGCGCCAGCAGCTTGGAGAAGACTCCGAACACTGAAGCTTTCTTT. It specifies CASSLEKTPNTEAFF.